These T cell receptor beta chains were read from a single sample in a study of shared clonotypes between healthy human individuals. This table comes from immunoSEQ multiplex PCR, and its TCRdb copy is limited to in-frame clones, with some not included. The sample holds nearly 750,000 clones, just under 75% seen once. The specimen sequenced was memory CD4+ T cells sorted from blood. These receptors came from a woman younger than 45 in good health. The CDR3 runs from the conserved cysteine through the conserved F or W. The D gene is left open where the match is weak. Expanded clones are given a class, and other clones once, few, many or no size at all.

>TRBV6-4|TRBJ2-7|few|TRBD2
TGTGCCAGCAGTGATAGAGCGGGATGTATTTCCTACGAGCAGTACTTC
CASSDRAGCISYEQYF
>TRBV28|TRBJ1-3|-|-
TGTGCCAGCAGATGGGGCTCTGGAAACACCATATATTTT
CASRWGSGNTIYF
>TRBV7-3|TRBJ1-1|-|TRBD1
TGTGCCAGCAGCCCGGGACAGAAGAACACTGAAGCTTTCTTT
CASSPGQKNTEAFF
>TRBV25-1|TRBJ1-1|-|TRBD1
TGTGCCAGCAGGGGACAGATGAACACTGAAGCTTTCTTT
CASRGQMNTEAFF
>TRBV19|TRBJ1-2|-|-
TGTGCCAGTCGCTTCCTTGGCGTGAAGAACTATGGCTACACCTTC
CASRFLGVKNYGYTF
>TRBV6-5|TRBJ1-4|-|-
TGTGCCAGCAGTTACTCGACCCCCACTAATGAAAAACTGTTTTTT
CASSYSTPTNEKLFF
>TRBV5-1|TRBJ2-5|-|-
TGCGCCAGCAGCTTGGGAAGGGGGGGAGAGACCCAGTACTTC
CASSLGRGGETQYF
>TRBV7-9|TRBJ2-7|-|-
TGTGCCAGCAGCTTCAGGGACTACGAGCAGTACTTC
CASSFRDYEQYF
>TRBV28|TRBJ2-3|-|-
TGTGCCAGCAGTCGCCCCGGACCTGGGGTGGGAGATACGCAGTATTTT
CASSRPGPGVGDTQYF
>TRBV5-1|TRBJ2-7|-|TRBD2
TGCGCCAGCAGGACTTCCGGGACTAGTTTTTTATCGGCCCGGGACGAGCAGTACTTC
CASRTSGTSFLSARDEQYF
>TRBV5-6|TRBJ1-2|-|-
TGTGCCAGCAGCTTGGACAGAAGCTATGGCTACACCTTC
CASSLDRSYGYTF
>TRBV11-2|TRBJ2-7|-|-
TGTGCCAGCAGCTTAGCTGCGGGTCCCTACGAGCAGTACTTC
CASSLAAGPYEQYF
>TRBV28|TRBJ1-5|-|TRBD1
TGTGCCAGCAAGGACAGGGGGCCAGGAAGCAATCAGCCCCAGCATTTT
CASKDRGPGSNQPQHF
>TRBV5-1|TRBJ2-5|-|TRBD1
TGCGCCAGCAGCAAAGACAGGGGGCGGGAGACCCAGTACTTC
CASSKDRGRETQYF
>TRBV27|TRBJ2-1|few|TRBD1
TGTGCCAGCAGGCAACAGGGGAATAAGCAGTTCTTC
CASRQQGNKQFF
>TRBV7-2|TRBJ1-4|-|-
TGTGCCAGCAAACCGGGGCCCCTTAATGAAAAACTGTTTTTT
CASKPGPLNEKLFF
>TRBV27|TRBJ1-1|-|-
TGTGCCAGCATCCCCTCCCCGGGGGGCGGGACTGAAGCTTTCTTT
CASIPSPGGGTEAFF
>TRBV5-4|TRBJ2-1|-|-
TGTGCCAGCAGCTGGGCAGTGGCCCCCAATGAGCAGTTCTTC
CASSWAVAPNEQFF
>TRBV9|TRBJ1-1|-|-
TGTGCCAGCAGCGTAGTTAACAGGGTGGGCGCGAACACTGAAGCTTTCTTT
CASSVVNRVGANTEAFF
>TRBV5-4|TRBJ2-7|-|-
TGTGCCAGCAGCTTGGTTTTATCACTAGCCAACGAGCAGTACTTC
CASSLVLSLANEQYF
>TRBV18|TRBJ1-2|once|TRBD1
TGTGCCAGCTCCCCGGGACAGGGCCTTAACTATGGCTACACCTTC
CASSPGQGLNYGYTF
>TRBV5-1|TRBJ2-2|-|TRBD2
TGCGCCAGCTCCGGGTTTCGGGAGGGCCCGGGCGGGGAGCTGTTTTTT
CASSGFREGPGGELFF
>TRBV10-2|TRBJ1-2|once|-
TGCGCCAGCAGTGGCTCAGGGGCCTTCTATGGCTACACCTTC
CASSGSGAFYGYTF
>TRBV5-4|TRBJ2-5|-|-
TGTGCCAGCAGCTTGGCCAAGCTGGGGGGCAGTGAGACCCAGTACTTC
CASSLAKLGGSETQYF
>TRBV5-1|TRBJ2-1|-|TRBD2
TGCGCCAGCAGCACCGGACTAGCGGGAGGCCCCCCGGTCAATGAGCAGTTCTTC
CASSTGLAGGPPVNEQFF
>TRBV7-2|TRBJ2-1|-|-
TGTGCCAGCAGCTTAGAGGCTAGCGACCACAATGAGCAGTTCTTC
CASSLEASDHNEQFF
>TRBV9|TRBJ2-2|-|TRBD1
TGTGCCAGCAGCCCCGGGACAGCCGAACACCGGGGAGCTGTTTTT
CASSPGTAEHRGAVF
>TRBV5-1|TRBJ2-3|-|TRBD2
TGCGCCAGCAGCTCCCCTAGCGGGAGCGCAGATACGCAGTATTTT
CASSSPSGSADTQYF
>TRBV6-6|TRBJ2-7|-|TRBD2
TGTGCCAGCAGCAAAGCCAGCGGGAGATCCTACGAGCAGTACTTC
CASSKASGRSYEQYF
>TRBV28|TRBJ1-4|-|TRBD1
TGTGCCAGCGGCAGGGGGGTAATTTATGAAAAACTGTTTTTT
CASGRGVIYEKLFF
>TRBV5-6|TRBJ1-1|-|TRBD1
TGTGCCAGCAGCTTGAGGGACAGGGTCACTGAAGCTTTCTTT
CASSLRDRVTEAFF
>TRBV20-1|TRBJ2-1|once|TRBD2
TGCAGTGCTAGTTATTCGGGAGGTCAGTTCTTC
CSASYSGGQFF
>TRBV29-1|TRBJ1-2|-|-
TGCAGCGCCCGGGAGGTTGGCTACACCTTC
CSAREVGYTF
>TRBV5-8|TRBJ2-7|-|-
TGTGCCAGCAGCCCCCTAGTAGCCTACGAGCAGTACTTC
CASSPLVAYEQYF